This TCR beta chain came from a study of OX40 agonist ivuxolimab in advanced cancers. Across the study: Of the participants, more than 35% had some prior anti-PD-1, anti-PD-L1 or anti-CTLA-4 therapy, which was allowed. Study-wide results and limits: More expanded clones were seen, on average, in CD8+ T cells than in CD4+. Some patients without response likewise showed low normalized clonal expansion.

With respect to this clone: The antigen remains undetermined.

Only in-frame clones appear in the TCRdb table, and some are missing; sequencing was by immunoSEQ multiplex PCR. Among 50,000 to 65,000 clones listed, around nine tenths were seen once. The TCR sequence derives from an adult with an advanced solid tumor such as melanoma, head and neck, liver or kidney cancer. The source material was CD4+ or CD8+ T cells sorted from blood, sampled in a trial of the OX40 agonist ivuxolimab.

Here the CDR3 reads CASSSPSRGLQPQHF. The CDR3 bases are TGTGCCAGTAGTTCCCCCTCCAGGGGGCTTCAGCCCCAGCATTTT. The chain is built from TRBV19 and TRBJ1-5, with 8 bases fitting TRBD1. CDR1 is LNHDA, CDR2 SQIVND, per germline (reference sequence). This CDR3 has 15 residues. V trimming: 5 bases; J trimming: 6 bases; junction bases outside the gene matches: 9.